This T cell receptor beta chain was recorded in a study of cytomegalovirus exposure and HLA in healthy donors. The study, taken as a whole, reports: The investigators catalogued 150 to 200 TCR beta chains as cytomegalovirus-associated.

It was with 60 Vbeta and 13 Jbeta primers that the PCR ran. How the authors handled the data: In a later analysis, some 10 million of about 80 million unique beta chains occurred in at least two donors. Clones were sequenced by immunoSEQ multiplex PCR, and TCRdb holds only the in-frame ones, with some missing. The V and J calls and clone size were taken over from that table, and D and trimming were inferred from the DNA. With over 110,000 clones in the sample, the ten largest clones hold 0.96%. Concerning this clone: The antigen remains undetermined.

The V gene lost 0 bases and the J gene lost 0 bases, with 11 bases spanning the gap. Germline CDR1 and CDR2: SQVTM and ANQGSEA. This CDR3 is 15 amino acids long. The chain links TRBV29-1 to TRBJ1-2; possibly TRBD1 for D (5 bases). The clonotype comes from a male donor in good health and CMV-seronegative. The specimen sequenced was PBMCs. The CDR3 nucleotides read TGCAGCGTTGAAGATCCAGGGAGGGCTAACTATGGCTACACCTTC. Protein: CSVEDPGRANYGYTF.